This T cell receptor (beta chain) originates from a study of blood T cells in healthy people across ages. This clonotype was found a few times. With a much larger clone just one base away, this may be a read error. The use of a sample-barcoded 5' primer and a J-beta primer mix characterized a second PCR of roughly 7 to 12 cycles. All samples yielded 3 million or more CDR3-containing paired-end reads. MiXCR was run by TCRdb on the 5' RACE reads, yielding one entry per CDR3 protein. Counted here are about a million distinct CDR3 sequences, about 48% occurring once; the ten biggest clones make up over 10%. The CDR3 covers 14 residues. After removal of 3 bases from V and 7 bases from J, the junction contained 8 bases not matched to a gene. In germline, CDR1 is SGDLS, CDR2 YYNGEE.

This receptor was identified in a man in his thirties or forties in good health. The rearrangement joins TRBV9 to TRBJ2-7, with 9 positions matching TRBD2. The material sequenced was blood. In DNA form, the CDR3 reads TGTGCCAGCAGCGGTAGCGGGGGATACAATGAGCAGTACTTC. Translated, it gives CASSGSGGYNEQYF.